This T cell receptor beta chain is from a study of blood T cell repertoires in COVID-19. Study-level information: PBMCs, B-cell-depleted T cells, or T cells were the source of the cDNA or gDNA that made up the material.

Participants were aged about 18 to 90 years, lived in roughly 25 US areas, and enrolled virtually. The study assigned cohorts using participant-reported clinical history. The CDR3 sequence is 14 residues long. The V segment lost 4 bases and the J segment 4 bases; nucleotides outside the gene matches: 4. Germline assignment: CDR1 SQVTM and CDR2 ANQGSEA. Original handling: Reference gene primer amplification in the assay estimated nucleated cell counts. Only in-frame clones appear in the TCRdb table, and some are missing; sequencing was by immunoSEQ multiplex PCR. V, J and clone size reflect that table, while D and trimming were determined from the DNA. There are 180,000 or so clones in the sample; nearly 80% occur only once, and about 15% lies in the top ten.

This receptor was identified in a man between 60 and 75 years old who had been exposed to COVID-19. Sequences were obtained from PBMCs or T cells enriched from blood (not recorded which). The rearrangement links TRBV29-1 to TRBJ2-1, with 10 bases identical to TRBD2. CDR3 bases: TGCAGCGTTGGCGCTAGCGGGGGTTACAATGAGCAGTTCTTC. As protein: CSVGASGGYNEQFF.